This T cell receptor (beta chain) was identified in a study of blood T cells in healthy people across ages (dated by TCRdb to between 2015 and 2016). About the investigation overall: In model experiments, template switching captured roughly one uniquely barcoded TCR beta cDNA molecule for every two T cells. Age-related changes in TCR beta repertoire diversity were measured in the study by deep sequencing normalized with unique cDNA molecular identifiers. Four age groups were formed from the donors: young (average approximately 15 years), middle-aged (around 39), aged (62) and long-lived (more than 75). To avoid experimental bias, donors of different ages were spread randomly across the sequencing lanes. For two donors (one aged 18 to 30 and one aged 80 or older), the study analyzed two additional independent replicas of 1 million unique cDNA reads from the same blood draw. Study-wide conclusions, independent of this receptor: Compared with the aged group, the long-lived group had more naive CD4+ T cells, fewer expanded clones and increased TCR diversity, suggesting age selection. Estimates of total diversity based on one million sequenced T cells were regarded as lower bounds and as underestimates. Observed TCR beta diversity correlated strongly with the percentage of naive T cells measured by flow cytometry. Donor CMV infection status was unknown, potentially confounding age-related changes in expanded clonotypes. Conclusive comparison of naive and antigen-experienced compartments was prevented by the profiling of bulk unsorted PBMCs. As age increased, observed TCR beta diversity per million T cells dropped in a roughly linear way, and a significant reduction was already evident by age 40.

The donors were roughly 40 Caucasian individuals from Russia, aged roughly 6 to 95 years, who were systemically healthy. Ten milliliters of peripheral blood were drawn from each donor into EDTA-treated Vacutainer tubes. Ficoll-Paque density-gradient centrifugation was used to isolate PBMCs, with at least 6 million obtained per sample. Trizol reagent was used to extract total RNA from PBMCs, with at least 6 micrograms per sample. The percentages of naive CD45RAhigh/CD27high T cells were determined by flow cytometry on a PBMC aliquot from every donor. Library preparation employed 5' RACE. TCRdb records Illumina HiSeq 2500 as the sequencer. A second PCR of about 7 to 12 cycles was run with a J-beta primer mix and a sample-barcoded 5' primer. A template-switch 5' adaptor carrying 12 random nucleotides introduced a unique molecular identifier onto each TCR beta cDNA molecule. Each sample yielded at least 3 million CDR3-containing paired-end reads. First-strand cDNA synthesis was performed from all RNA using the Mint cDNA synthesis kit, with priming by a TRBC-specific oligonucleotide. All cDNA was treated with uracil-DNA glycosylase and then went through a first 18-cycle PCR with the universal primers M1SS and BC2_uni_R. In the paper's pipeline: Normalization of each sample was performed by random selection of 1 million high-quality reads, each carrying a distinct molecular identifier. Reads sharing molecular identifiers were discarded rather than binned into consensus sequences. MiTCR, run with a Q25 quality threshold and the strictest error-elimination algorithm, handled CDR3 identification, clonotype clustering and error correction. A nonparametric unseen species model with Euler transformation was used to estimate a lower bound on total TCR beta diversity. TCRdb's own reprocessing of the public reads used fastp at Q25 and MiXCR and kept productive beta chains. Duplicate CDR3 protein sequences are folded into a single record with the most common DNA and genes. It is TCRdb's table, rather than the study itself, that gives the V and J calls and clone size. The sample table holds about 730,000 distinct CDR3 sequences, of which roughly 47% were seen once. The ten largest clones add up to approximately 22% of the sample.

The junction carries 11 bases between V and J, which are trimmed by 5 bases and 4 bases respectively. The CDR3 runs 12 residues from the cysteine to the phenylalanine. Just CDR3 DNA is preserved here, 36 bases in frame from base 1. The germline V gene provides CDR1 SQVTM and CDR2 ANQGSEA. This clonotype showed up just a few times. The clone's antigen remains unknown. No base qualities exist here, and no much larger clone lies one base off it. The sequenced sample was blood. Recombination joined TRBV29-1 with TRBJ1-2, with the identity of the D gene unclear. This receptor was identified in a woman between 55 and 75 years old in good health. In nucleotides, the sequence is TGCAGCGTTTTTGGGTTAGTCTATGGCTACACCTTC. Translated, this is CSVFGLVYGYTF.